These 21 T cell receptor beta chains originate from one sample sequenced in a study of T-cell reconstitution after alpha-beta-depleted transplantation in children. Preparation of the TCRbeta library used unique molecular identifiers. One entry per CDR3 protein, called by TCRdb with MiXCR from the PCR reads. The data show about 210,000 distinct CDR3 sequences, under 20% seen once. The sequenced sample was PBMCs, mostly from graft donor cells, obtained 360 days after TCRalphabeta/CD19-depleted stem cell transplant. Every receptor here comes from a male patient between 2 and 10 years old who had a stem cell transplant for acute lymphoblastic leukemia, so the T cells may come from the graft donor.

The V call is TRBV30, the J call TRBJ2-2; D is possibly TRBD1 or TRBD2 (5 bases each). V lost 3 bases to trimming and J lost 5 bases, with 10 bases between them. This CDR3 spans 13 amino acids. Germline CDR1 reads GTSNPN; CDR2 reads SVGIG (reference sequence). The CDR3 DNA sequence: TGTGCCTGGAGGGGGCGCGGGACCGGGGAGCTGTTTTTT. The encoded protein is CAWRGRGTGELFF. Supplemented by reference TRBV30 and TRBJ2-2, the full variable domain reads SQTIHQWPATLVQPVGSPLSLECTVEGTSNPNLYWYRQAAGRGLQLLFYSVGIGQISSEVPQNLSASRPQDRQFILSSKKLLLSDSGFYLCAWRGRGTGELFFGEGSRLTVL.

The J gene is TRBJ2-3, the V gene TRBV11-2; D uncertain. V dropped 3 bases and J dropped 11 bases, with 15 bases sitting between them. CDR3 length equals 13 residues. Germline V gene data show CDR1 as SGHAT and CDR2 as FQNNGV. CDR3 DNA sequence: TGTGCCAGCAGCTTCCCGGGCCCTCCGTGGCAGTATTTT. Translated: CASSFPGPPWQYF.

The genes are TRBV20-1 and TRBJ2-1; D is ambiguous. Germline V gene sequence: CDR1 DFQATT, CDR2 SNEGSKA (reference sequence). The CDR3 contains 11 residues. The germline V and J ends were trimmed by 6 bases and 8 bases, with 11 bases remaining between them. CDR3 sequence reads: CSAFFRDEQFF. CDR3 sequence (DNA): TGCAGTGCATTTTTTCGGGATGAGCAGTTCTTC.

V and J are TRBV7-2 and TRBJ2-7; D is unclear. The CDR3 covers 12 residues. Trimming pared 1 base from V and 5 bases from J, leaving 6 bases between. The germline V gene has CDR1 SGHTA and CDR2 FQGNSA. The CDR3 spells CASSLGADEQYF. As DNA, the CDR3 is TGTGCCAGCAGCTTAGGGGCGGACGAGCAGTACTTC.

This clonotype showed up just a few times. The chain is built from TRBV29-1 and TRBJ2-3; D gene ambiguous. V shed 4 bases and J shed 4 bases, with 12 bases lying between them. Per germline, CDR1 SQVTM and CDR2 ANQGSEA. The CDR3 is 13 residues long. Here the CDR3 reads CSVVLGSADTQYF. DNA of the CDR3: TGCAGCGTTGTTCTGGGATCGGCAGATACGCAGTATTTT.

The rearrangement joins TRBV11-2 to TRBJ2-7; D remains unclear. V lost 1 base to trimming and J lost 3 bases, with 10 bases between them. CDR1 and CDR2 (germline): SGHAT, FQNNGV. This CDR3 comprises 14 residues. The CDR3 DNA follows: TGTGCCAGCAGCTTAGGACGGATTTACTACGAGCAGTACTTC. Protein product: CASSLGRIYYEQYF.

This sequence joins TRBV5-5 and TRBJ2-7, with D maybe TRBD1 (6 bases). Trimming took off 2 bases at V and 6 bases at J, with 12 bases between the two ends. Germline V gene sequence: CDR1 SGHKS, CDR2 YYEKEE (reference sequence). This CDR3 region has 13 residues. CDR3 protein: CASSFTQGFEQYF. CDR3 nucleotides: TGTGCCAGCAGCTTCACACAGGGCTTCGAGCAGTACTTC.

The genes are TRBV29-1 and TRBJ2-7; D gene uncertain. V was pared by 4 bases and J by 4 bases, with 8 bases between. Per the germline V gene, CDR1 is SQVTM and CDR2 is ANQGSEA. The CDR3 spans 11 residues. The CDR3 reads CSVGRQYEQYF. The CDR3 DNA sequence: TGCAGCGTTGGCCGCCAGTACGAGCAGTACTTC.

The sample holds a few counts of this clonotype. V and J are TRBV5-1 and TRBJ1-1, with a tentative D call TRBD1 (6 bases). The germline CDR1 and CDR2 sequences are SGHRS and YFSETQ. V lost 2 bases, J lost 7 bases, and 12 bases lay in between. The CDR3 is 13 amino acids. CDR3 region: CASSFQGTGEAFF. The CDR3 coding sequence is TGCGCCAGCAGCTTCCAGGGGACGGGTGAAGCTTTCTTT. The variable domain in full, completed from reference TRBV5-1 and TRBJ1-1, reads KAGVTQTPRYLIKTRGQQVTLSCSPISGHRSVSWYQQTPGQGLQFLFEYFSETQRNKGNFPGRFSGRQFSNSRSEMNVSTLELGDSALYLCASSFQGTGEAFFGQGTRLTVV.

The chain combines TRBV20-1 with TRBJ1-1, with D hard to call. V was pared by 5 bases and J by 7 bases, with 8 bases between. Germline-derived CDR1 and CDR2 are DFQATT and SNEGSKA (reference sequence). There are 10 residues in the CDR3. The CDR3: CSAREIEAFF. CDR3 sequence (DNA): TGCAGTGCTCGGGAGATTGAAGCTTTCTTT.

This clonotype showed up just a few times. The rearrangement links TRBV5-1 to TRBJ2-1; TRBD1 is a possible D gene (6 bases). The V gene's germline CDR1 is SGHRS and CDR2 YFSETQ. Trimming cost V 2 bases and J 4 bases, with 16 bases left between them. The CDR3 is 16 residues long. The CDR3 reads CASSFDEQGNYNEQFF. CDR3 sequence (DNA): TGCGCCAGCAGCTTCGATGAACAGGGAAATTACAATGAGCAGTTCTTC.

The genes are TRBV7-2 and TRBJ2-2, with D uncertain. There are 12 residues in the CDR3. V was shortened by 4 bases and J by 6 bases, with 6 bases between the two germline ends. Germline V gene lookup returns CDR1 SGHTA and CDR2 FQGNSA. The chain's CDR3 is CASSSTPGELFF. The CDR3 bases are TGTGCCAGCAGCTCGACACCCGGGGAGCTGTTTTTT.

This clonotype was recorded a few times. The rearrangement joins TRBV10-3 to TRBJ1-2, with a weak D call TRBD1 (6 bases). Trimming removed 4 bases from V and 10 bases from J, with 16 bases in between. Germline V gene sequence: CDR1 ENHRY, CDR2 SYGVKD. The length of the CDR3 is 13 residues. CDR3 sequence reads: CAISVSGAGDYTF. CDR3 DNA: TGTGCCATCAGTGTGTCGGGTGCAGGGGACTACACCTTC.

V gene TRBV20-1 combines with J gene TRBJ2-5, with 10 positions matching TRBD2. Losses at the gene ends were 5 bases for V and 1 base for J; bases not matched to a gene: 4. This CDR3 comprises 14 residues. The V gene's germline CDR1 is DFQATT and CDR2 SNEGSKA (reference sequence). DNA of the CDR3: TGCAGTGCTGGGATAGCGGGGGGCCAAGAGACCCAGTACTTC. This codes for CSAGIAGGQETQYF.

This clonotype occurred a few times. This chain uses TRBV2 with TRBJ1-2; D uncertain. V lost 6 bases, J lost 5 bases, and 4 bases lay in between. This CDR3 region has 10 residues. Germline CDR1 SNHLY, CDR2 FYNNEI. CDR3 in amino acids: CASSGYGYTF. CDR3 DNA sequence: TGTGCCAGCAGCGGTTATGGCTACACCTTC.

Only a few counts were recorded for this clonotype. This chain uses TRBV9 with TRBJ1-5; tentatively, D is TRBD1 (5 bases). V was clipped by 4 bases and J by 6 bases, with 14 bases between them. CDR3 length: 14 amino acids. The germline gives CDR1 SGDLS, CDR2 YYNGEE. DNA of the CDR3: TGTGCCAGCAGCAAAACAGGCGGTGCTCAGCCCCAGCATTTT. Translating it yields CASSKTGGAQPQHF.

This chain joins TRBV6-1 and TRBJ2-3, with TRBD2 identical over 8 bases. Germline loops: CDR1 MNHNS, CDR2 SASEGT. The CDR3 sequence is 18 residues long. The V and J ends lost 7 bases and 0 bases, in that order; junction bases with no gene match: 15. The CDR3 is CASNPGGLIWVSTDTQYF. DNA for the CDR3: TGTGCCAGCAACCCGGGGGGGCTTATATGGGTTAGCACAGATACGCAGTATTTT.

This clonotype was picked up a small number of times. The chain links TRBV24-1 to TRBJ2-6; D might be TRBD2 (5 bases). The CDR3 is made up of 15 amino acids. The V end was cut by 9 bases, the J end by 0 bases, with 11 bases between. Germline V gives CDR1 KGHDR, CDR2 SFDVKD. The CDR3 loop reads CATLAGSSGANVLTF. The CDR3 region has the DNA TGTGCCACCCTAGCCGGAAGCTCTGGGGCCAACGTCCTGACTTTC.

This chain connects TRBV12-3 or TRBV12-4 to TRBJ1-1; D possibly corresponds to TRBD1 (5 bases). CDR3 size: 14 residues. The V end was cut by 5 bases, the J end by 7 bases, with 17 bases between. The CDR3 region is CASSLIRASGEAFF. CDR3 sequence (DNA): TGTGCCAGCAGTCTAATCAGGGCATCAGGTGAAGCTTTCTTT.

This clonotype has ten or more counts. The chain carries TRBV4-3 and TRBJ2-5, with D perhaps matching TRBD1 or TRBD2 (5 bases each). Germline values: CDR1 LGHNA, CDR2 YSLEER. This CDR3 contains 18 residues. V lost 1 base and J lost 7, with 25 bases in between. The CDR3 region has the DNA TGCGCCAGCAGCCAAGGTATCGGTTTCCGGGACCAACGCGGGACCCAGTACTTC. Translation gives CASSQGIGFRDQRGTQYF.

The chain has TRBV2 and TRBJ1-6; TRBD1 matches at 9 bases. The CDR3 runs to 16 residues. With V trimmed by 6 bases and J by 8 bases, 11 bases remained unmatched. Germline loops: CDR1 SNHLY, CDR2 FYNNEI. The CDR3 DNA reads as TGTGCCAGCAGAACCCGAGGGACAGGGAGAGATTCACCCCTCCACTTT. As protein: CASRTRGTGRDSPLHF.